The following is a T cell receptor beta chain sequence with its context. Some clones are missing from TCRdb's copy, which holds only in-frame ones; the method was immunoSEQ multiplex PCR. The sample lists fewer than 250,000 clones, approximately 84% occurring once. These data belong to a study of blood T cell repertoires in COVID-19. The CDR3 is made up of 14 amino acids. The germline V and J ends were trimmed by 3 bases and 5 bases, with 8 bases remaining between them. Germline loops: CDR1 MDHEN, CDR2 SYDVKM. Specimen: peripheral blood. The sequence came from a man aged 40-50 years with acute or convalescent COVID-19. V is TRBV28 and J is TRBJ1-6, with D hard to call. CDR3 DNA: TGTGCCAGCAGTTTCTTCGGGGATAATTCACCCCTCCACTTT. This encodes CASSFFGDNSPLHF. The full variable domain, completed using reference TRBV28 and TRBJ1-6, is DVKVTQSSRYLVKRTGEKVFLECVQDMDHENMFWYRQDPGLGLRLIYFSYDVKMKEKGDIPEGYSVSREKKERFSLILESASTNQTSMYLCASSFFGDNSPLHFGNGTRLTVT.